The 11 T cell receptor beta chains below all came from one sample that was sequenced in a study of T cells in women clearing cervical HPV infection. This table comes from immunoSEQ multiplex PCR, and its TCRdb copy is limited to in-frame clones, with some not included. This specimen shows about 30,000 clones; the ten leading clones hold over 6.5%. Material: blood buffy coat. Source of these receptors: a woman aged 18 to 75 with a cervical HPV16 infection that either progressed to CIN3+ or cleared (not recorded which).

Regarding this clone: The read falls 3 residues short of the CDR3 end, and the missing part is taken from the germline J gene. The rearrangement links TRBV7-9 to TRBJ1-1, with a possible D match to TRBD1 (5 bases). Germline V gene data show CDR1 as SEHNR and CDR2 as FQNEAQ (reference sequence). V lost 6 bases to trimming and J lost 1 base, with 6 bases between them. This CDR3 comprises 12 residues. CDR3: CASSGQNTEAFF. The sequenced part of the CDR3 DNA is TGTGCCAGCAGTGGACAGAACACTGAA.

Concerning this clone: The read ends 3 residues shy of where the CDR3 ends; the end is completed using the germline J gene. The genes are TRBV5-1 and TRBJ2-7; a weak D match, TRBD1 (5 bases). There are 15 residues in the CDR3. V was cut by 3 bases and J by 5 bases, with 18 bases left in between. In germline, CDR1 is SGHRS, CDR2 YFSETQ. The CDR3 sequence is CASSSQTAESDEQYF. Incomplete CDR3 DNA: TGCGCCAGCAGCTCCCAGACAGCTGAGAGTGACGAG.

Partial CDR3 DNA: TGCGCCAGCAGCTGGGGCCCAACGGGACAGGGAGGCGGC. Residues: CASSWGPTGQGGG. The whole CDR3 is CASSWGPTGQGGGYTF. This rearrangement joins TRBV5-1 to TRBJ1-2; TRBD1 aligns across 9 bases. The read ends 3 residues shy of where the CDR3 ends; the end is completed using the germline J gene. Per germline, CDR1 SGHRS and CDR2 YFSETQ. The CDR3 length is 16 residues.

About this clone itself: Read sequence stops 3 residues before the CDR3 end, and the germline J gene provides the missing end. V and J are TRBV28 and TRBJ1-5; D may be TRBD1 (5 bases). V dropped 8 bases and J dropped 7 bases, with 12 bases sitting between them. From germline, CDR1 is MDHEN and CDR2 SYDVKM. The CDR3 contains 12 residues. CDR3 DNA (partial): TGTGCCAGCCTCTCGGGGGGACAGCCC. Protein sequence: CASLSGGQP. The whole CDR3 protein reads CASLSGGQPQHF.

A remark on this clone: The CDR3 goes on 3 residues after the read ends, and that part is filled in from the germline J gene. This chain joins TRBV10-2 and TRBJ2-3; D gene unclear. The CDR3 contains 14 residues. CDR1 and CDR2 from the germline V gene are WSHSY and SAAADI. The V end lost 10 bases, the J end lost 0 bases, and 14 bases lay between the germline ends. CDR3 sequence: CATTPQESTDTQYF. The sequenced part of the CDR3 DNA is TGCGCCACAACACCACAAGAGAGCACAGATACG.

A word on this clone: The read terminates 3 residues before the CDR3 end, so the remaining end is supplied by the germline J gene. The rearrangement uses TRBV6-2 or TRBV6-3 and TRBJ1-1; D gene uncertain. Per the germline V gene, CDR1 is MNHEY and CDR2 is SVGEGT. The CDR3 is 13 residues long. The CDR3 bases that were read are TGTGCCAGCAGCCAACTAGCGGGTCACGGA. It specifies CASSQLAGHG. The CDR3 in full is CASSQLAGHGAFF.

A remark on this clone: The read is 3 residues too short to cover the CDR3 end, so that end is filled in from the germline J gene. J is TRBJ2-1 and V is TRBV11-2; possibly TRBD2 for D (5 bases). With 0 bases removed from V and 9 bases from J, the gap between germline ends came to 12 bases. The V gene's germline CDR1 is SGHAT and CDR2 FQNNGV. The CDR3 consists of 14 residues. The CDR3 sequence is CASSLDRLAREQFF. CDR3 DNA, as far as it was read: TGTGCCAGCAGCTTAGATCGGCTAGCCCGTGAG.

In the case of this clone: The DNA ends 3 residues before the CDR3 does, and the rest of the CDR3 is filled in from the germline J gene. V usage is TRBV19 and J usage is TRBJ2-2, with 11 bases matching TRBD2. Germline CDR1 is LNHDA and CDR2 is SQIVND (reference sequence). This CDR3 is built from 15 residues. V was pared by 5 bases and J by 8 bases, with 7 bases of the junction left unmatched. The sequenced CDR3 bases are TGTGCCAGTAGTCGAGCTAGCGGGGGGCCTGGGGAG. It encodes CASSRASGGPGE. The entire CDR3 sequence reads CASSRASGGPGELFF.

Worth noting for this clone: The read ends 3 residues early relative to the CDR3; the germline J gene fills the gap. The V and J genes are TRBV19 and TRBJ2-7; a possible D gene is TRBD2 (6 bases). The germline V and J ends were trimmed by 5 bases and 1 base, with 9 bases remaining between them. Germline assignment: CDR1 LNHDA and CDR2 SQIVND (reference sequence). This CDR3 spans 13 amino acids. CDR3 protein: CASSSGTSYEQYF. The DNA read from the CDR3 is TGTGCCAGTAGTTCCGGGACTTCCTACGAG.

In regard to this clone: The read comes to an end 3 residues before the CDR3 does, leaving the germline J gene to fill in the end. The chain is built from TRBV2 and TRBJ2-5; TRBD1 aligns across 8 bases. Trimming at V came to 0 bases and at J to 6 bases, leaving 6 bases not matched to a gene. The CDR3 extends over 15 amino acids. Germline V gives CDR1 SNHLY, CDR2 FYNNEI. Partial CDR3 DNA: TGTGCCAGCAGTGAAGCGGACAGGGTGGAAAAGACC. It yields the protein CASSEADRVEKT. The complete CDR3 sequence is CASSEADRVEKTQYF.

Note on this clone: Read sequence stops 3 residues before the CDR3 end, and the germline J gene provides the missing end. V is TRBV2 and J is TRBJ1-4, with D uncertain. Trimming shortened V by 6 bases and J by 7 bases, and 9 bases separated the two germline ends. CDR3 length: 12 amino acids. Germline V gene sequence: CDR1 SNHLY, CDR2 FYNNEI. CDR3 in amino acids: CASSYRVEKLFF. The CDR3 bases that were read are TGTGCCAGCAGCTACCGGGTTGAAAAA. The variable domain in full, completed from reference TRBV2 and TRBJ1-4, reads EPEVTQTPSHQVTQMGQEVILRCVPISNHLYFYWYRQILGQKVEFLVSFYNNEISEKSEIFDDQFSVERPDGSNFTLKIRSTKLEDSAMYFCASSYRVEKLFFGSGTQLSVL.